These 32 T cell receptor beta chains were all obtained from the same sample, sequenced in a study of early T cells in non-severe SARS-CoV-2 infection. TCRdb re-derived calls from the 5' RACE reads in MiXCR, one entry per CDR3 protein. In the table there are tens of thousands of distinct CDR3 sequences, about 6.7% of which are singletons. Sequencing was done on a sample of whole blood. The receptors stem from an adult who was a healthcare worker with PCR-confirmed SARS-CoV-2 infection or an uninfected control (not recorded which).

This clonotype was observed many times. This chain uses TRBV28 with TRBJ2-3; D is unclear. CDR1 is MDHEN and CDR2 is SYDVKM in the germline V gene. The CDR3 totals 13 residues. The germline V and J ends were trimmed by 6 bases and 6 bases, with 13 bases remaining between them. CDR3 bases: TGTGCCAGCAGGTCACACTCGGGCGATACGCAGTATTTT. Protein sequence: CASRSHSGDTQYF. The complete variable domain, with remaining parts taken from reference TRBV28 and TRBJ2-3, reads DVKVTQSSRYLVKRTGEKVFLECVQDMDHENMFWYRQDPGLGLRLIYFSYDVKMKEKGDIPEGYSVSREKKERFSLILESASTNQTSMYLCASRSHSGDTQYFGPGTRLTVL.

V and J are TRBV11-3 and TRBJ1-2; a possible D gene is TRBD1 (6 bases). The germline CDR1 and CDR2 sequences are SGHNT and YENEEA. Trimming left V 5 bases short and J 2 bases short, with 9 bases between. The CDR3 has 13 amino acids. The CDR3 reads CASSPDRNYGYTF. The CDR3 DNA follows: TGTGCCAGCAGCCCCGACAGGAACTATGGCTACACCTTC.

This clonotype was counted at least ten times. J is TRBJ1-2 and V is TRBV5-1, with D perhaps TRBD1 (5 bases). There are 15 residues in the CDR3. Germline V gives CDR1 SGHRS, CDR2 YFSETQ. V lost 1 base to trimming and J lost 6 bases, with 16 bases between them. The CDR3 loop reads CASSLFGQGVNGYTF. CDR3 DNA sequence: TGCGCCAGCAGCTTGTTCGGCCAGGGCGTAAATGGCTACACCTTC.

To note about this clonotype: Sequence at one end of the junction differs from germline and may be a read error. This chain joins TRBV20-1 and TRBJ2-3, with TRBD2 as a possible D gene (6 bases). This CDR3 comprises 15 residues. Per the germline V gene, CDR1 is DFQATT and CDR2 is SNEGSKA (reference sequence). The CDR3 DNA sequence: TGCAGTGCCGTCCCGGGAGCGGTTAGCACAGATACGCAGAATTTT. This codes for CSAVPGAVSTDTQNF.

This rearrangement joins TRBV7-9 to TRBJ2-7; D gene uncertain. CDR1 is SEHNR, CDR2 FQNEAQ, per germline (reference sequence). The CDR3 consists of 14 residues. The V end was cut by 5 bases, the J end by 3 bases, with 14 bases between. This chain's CDR3 is CASSADRALYEQYF. The CDR3 coding sequence is TGTGCCAGCAGCGCTGACCGGGCCCTCTACGAGCAGTACTTC.

This clonotype occurred a few times. This chain connects TRBV18 to TRBJ2-1, with TRBD1 matching 7 bases. The V gene end was trimmed by 3 bases and the J gene end by 5 bases; junction bases not matched to a gene: 10. CDR3 size: 16 residues. Germline V CDR1 and CDR2: KGHSH, LQKENI. The CDR3 loop reads CASSPQGGNSDNEQFF. The CDR3 region has the DNA TGTGCCAGCTCACCCCAAGGGGGCAATAGCGACAATGAGCAGTTCTTC. Filled out from reference TRBV18 and TRBJ2-1, the complete variable domain reads NAGVMQNPRHLVRRRGQEARLRCSPMKGHSHVYWYRQLPEEGLKFMVYLQKENIIDESGMPKERFSAEFPKEGPSILRIQQVVRGDSAAYFCASSPQGGNSDNEQFFGPGTRLTVL.

There are a few counts of this clonotype. The chain couples TRBV29-1 to TRBJ2-2; unclear D gene. The CDR3 extends over 12 amino acids. V dropped 7 bases and J dropped 2 bases, with 8 bases sitting between them. Germline values: CDR1 SQVTM, CDR2 ANQGSEA. In nucleotides, the CDR3 is TGCAGCGCCCAAACTAACACCGGGGAGCTGTTTTTT. Translating gives CSAQTNTGELFF.

This clonotype showed up just a few times. The rearrangement links TRBV29-1 to TRBJ2-5, with 11 bases aligning to TRBD2. Losses at the gene ends were 3 bases for V and 3 bases for J; bases not matched to a gene: 3. The CDR3 length is 14 residues. Per the germline V gene, CDR1 is SQVTM and CDR2 is ANQGSEA. This CDR3 reads CSVDGTSGEETQYF. Written as DNA, the CDR3 is TGCAGCGTTGATGGGACTAGCGGAGAAGAGACCCAGTACTTC.

In this sample, this clonotype turned up many times. The rearrangement joins TRBV6-5 to TRBJ2-3; D uncertain. The germline V gene encodes CDR1 MNHEY and CDR2 SVGAGI. V was shortened by 4 bases and J by 2 bases, with 13 bases between the two germline ends. This CDR3 region has 15 residues. CDR3 protein: CASSSGPGSTDTQYF. In nucleotides, the CDR3 is TGTGCCAGCAGTTCCGGACCTGGCTCCACAGATACGCAGTATTTT.

This clonotype showed up many times. V usage is TRBV12-3 or TRBV12-4 and J usage is TRBJ1-1; D unresolved. The CDR3 is 14 amino acids. The germline V and J ends were trimmed by 7 bases and 0 bases, with 12 bases remaining between them. Here the CDR3 DNA reads TGTGCCAGCAACATAAGACCTATGAACACTGAAGCTTTCTTT. It is translated as CASNIRPMNTEAFF.

Worth noting for this clonotype: Possible read error: a much larger clone is one base away. The chain carries TRBV19 and TRBJ2-1; 7 bases line up with TRBD2. The CDR3 runs to 13 residues. Germline V gives CDR1 LNHDA, CDR2 SQIVND (reference sequence). The junction had 6 bases not matched to a gene; V was cut back by 8 bases and J by 5 bases. In DNA form, the CDR3 reads TGTGCCAGTTCTGGCGGGAGAGACAATGAGCAGTTCTTC. This encodes CASSGGRDNEQFF.

This clonotype has a count of ten or more. This chain joins TRBV14 and TRBJ2-5; 8 bases fit TRBD2. Trimming removed 3 bases from V and 5 bases from J; junction bases left unmatched: 8. The V gene's germline CDR1 is SGHDN and CDR2 FVKESK. The CDR3 runs to 15 residues. For the CDR3, the DNA is TGTGCCAGCAGCCAGATAGCGGGACTCTACGAGACCCAGTACTTC. It specifies CASSQIAGLYETQYF.

The V call is TRBV7-9, the J call TRBJ2-7, with TRBD1 identical over 9 bases. V shed 5 bases and J 6 bases; nucleotides not matched to a gene: 8. This CDR3 spans 14 amino acids. CDR1 and CDR2 (germline): SEHNR, FQNEAQ (reference sequence). The CDR3 sequence is CASSPGNRGLEQYF. As DNA, the CDR3 is TGTGCCAGCAGCCCCGGTAACAGGGGGCTCGAGCAGTACTTC. Filled out from reference TRBV7-9 and TRBJ2-7, the complete variable domain reads DTGVSQNPRHKITKRGQNVTFRCDPISEHNRLYWYRQTLGQGPEFLTYFQNEAQLEKSRLLSDRFSAERPKGSFSTLEIQRTEQGDSAMYLCASSPGNRGLEQYFGPGTRLTVT.

In its sample, this clonotype was seen a few times. This chain joins TRBV20-1 and TRBJ1-1; D is uncertain. Germline CDR1 DFQATT, CDR2 SNEGSKA (reference sequence). The length of the CDR3 is 14 residues. Trimming took off 0 bases at V and 3 bases at J, with 11 bases between the two ends. CDR3: CSARDPGSYTEAFF. CDR3 DNA sequence: TGCAGTGCTAGAGATCCGGGGAGTTACACTGAAGCTTTCTTT.

This clonotype appeared a few times. The chain links TRBV20-1 to TRBJ2-7; D gene uncertain. V lost 2 bases and J 3 bases, leaving 2 bases between the germline ends. The germline V gene has CDR1 DFQATT and CDR2 SNEGSKA (reference sequence). This CDR3 is built from 10 residues. This CDR3 is CSARFYEQYF. CDR3 in DNA: TGCAGTGCTAGATTCTACGAGCAGTACTTC.

The sample holds many counts of this clonotype. The rearrangement uses TRBV5-6 and TRBJ1-1, with 7 bases identical to TRBD1. This CDR3 is 16 amino acids long. Trimming removed 0 bases from V and 6 bases from J; junction bases left unmatched: 11. Germline CDR1 is SGHDT and CDR2 is YYEEEE. CDR3 DNA sequence: TGTGCCAGCAGCTTGGGGTCCGGGACAGCGTTTTCTGAAGCTTTCTTT. Translation gives CASSLGSGTAFSEAFF.

This clonotype was detected many times. J is TRBJ2-1 and V is TRBV4-1, with TRBD1 matching 9 bases. With 0 bases clipped from V and 7 bases from J, the junction kept 4 bases outside the gene matches. There are 15 residues in the CDR3. Germline CDR1 MGHRA, CDR2 YSYEKL. Here the CDR3 DNA reads TGCGCCAGCAGCCAAGAAACAGGGGGCTTGAATGAGCAGTTCTTC. This codes for CASSQETGGLNEQFF.

In this sample, this clonotype turned up a few times. This chain connects TRBV29-1 to TRBJ2-5; the match to TRBD2 covers 11 bases. CDR1 is SQVTM and CDR2 is ANQGSEA in the germline V gene. V dropped 6 bases and J dropped 5; count of bases not matched to a gene: 11. The CDR3 is 15 amino acids. This CDR3 reads CSVELSGRALETQYF. DNA for the CDR3: TGCAGCGTCGAACTTAGCGGGAGGGCCCTCGAGACCCAGTACTTC.

This clonotype was picked up many times. The gene calls are TRBV19 and TRBJ1-2; 8 bases agree with TRBD1. This CDR3 is 16 amino acids long. The V gene's germline CDR1 is LNHDA and CDR2 SQIVND (reference sequence). V was pared by 2 bases and J by 1 base, with 6 bases of the junction left unmatched. The CDR3 sequence: CASSIRRGQGNYGYTF. CDR3 in DNA: TGTGCCAGTAGTATACGACGTGGACAGGGTAACTATGGCTACACCTTC.

The chain combines TRBV6-2 or TRBV6-3 with TRBJ1-5; 8 bases line up with TRBD1. J gave up 5 bases and V 10 bases, and 16 bases lay outside the gene matches. Germline V gene data show CDR1 as MNHEY and CDR2 as SVGEGT. CDR3 size: 16 residues. The CDR3 DNA follows: TGTGCCACTTCCCCGGGACAGGCCGGAGGCGATCAGCCCCAGCATTTT. This sequence encodes CATSPGQAGGDQPQHF.

The genes are TRBV19 and TRBJ2-3; a weak D match, TRBD1 (8 bases). CDR1 is LNHDA, CDR2 SQIVND, per germline (reference sequence). V was trimmed by 7 bases and J by 5 bases, leaving 22 bases between them. The CDR3 contains 16 residues. CDR3 sequence (DNA): TGTGCCAGTACCCTCGGACAGGGAGGGTTCGGAGATACGCAGTATTTT. This translates into CASTLGQGGFGDTQYF. Complete variable domain (other parts from reference TRBV19 and TRBJ2-3): DGGITQSPKYLFRKEGQNVTLSCEQNLNHDAMYWYRQDPGQGLRLIYYSQIVNDFQKGDIAEGYSVSREKKESFPLTVTSAQKNPTAFYLCASTLGQGGFGDTQYFGPGTRLTVL.

This clonotype was seen ten or more times. The chain couples TRBV9 to TRBJ2-3; 10 nucleotides align to TRBD2. Germline-derived CDR1 and CDR2 are SGDLS and YYNGEE. The CDR3 contains 16 residues. The V and J ends lost 0 bases and 2 bases, in that order; junction bases with no gene match: 3. The CDR3 bases are TGTGCCAGCAGCGTAGCGACTAGCGGGCTCACAGATACGCAGTATTTT. It encodes CASSVATSGLTDTQYF.

This clonotype has ten or more counts. V usage is TRBV30 and J usage is TRBJ2-3; possibly TRBD1 or TRBD2 for D (5 bases each). This CDR3 spans 14 amino acids. Trimming shortened V by 2 bases and J by 2 bases, and 11 bases separated the two germline ends. Per the germline V gene, CDR1 is GTSNPN and CDR2 is SVGIG (reference sequence). The CDR3 sequence: CAWSRGDSTDTQYF. The CDR3 nucleotides are TGTGCCTGGAGTCGGGGCGATTCCACAGATACGCAGTATTTT.

This clonotype has just a few counts. This rearrangement joins TRBV20-1 to TRBJ2-7; TRBD2 matches at 9 bases. The trim removed 8 bases at V and 3 bases at J, leaving 11 bases unmatched. Germline V gene lookup returns CDR1 DFQATT and CDR2 SNEGSKA (reference sequence). The CDR3 has 14 amino acids. CDR3 region: CSPTGVAGDYEQYF. The CDR3 DNA reads as TGCAGTCCCACCGGGGTAGCGGGAGACTACGAGCAGTACTTC.

This clonotype showed up many times. This rearrangement joins TRBV14 to TRBJ2-7; weak D call: TRBD2 (6 bases). Germline V lookup: CDR1 SGHDN, CDR2 FVKESK. Deletions cut 4 bases from V and 5 bases from J, with 18 bases between. The CDR3 is made up of 15 amino acids. The CDR3 sequence: CASSPLYGSSHEQYF. DNA of the CDR3: TGTGCCAGCAGCCCCCTCTACGGGAGTAGCCACGAGCAGTACTTC.

This clonotype was recorded many times. The chain recombines TRBV6-1 with TRBJ2-1; TRBD1 aligns across 9 bases. The ends lost 5 bases at V and 7 bases at J; junction bases unmatched: 9. The CDR3 loop spans 15 amino acids. Germline CDR1 reads MNHNS; CDR2 reads SASEGT. This CDR3 reads CASSTTGTGSNEQFF. CDR3 DNA sequence: TGTGCCAGCAGTACGACCGGGACAGGGTCTAATGAGCAGTTCTTC.

This CDR3 is CASSLSSGYSTDTQYF. CDR3 coding DNA: TGTGCCAGCAGCTTATCGAGCGGGTATAGCACAGATACGCAGTATTTT. The chain couples TRBV7-3 to TRBJ2-3; D is possibly TRBD2 (6 bases). This CDR3 comprises 16 residues. Trimming stripped 2 bases from V and 0 bases from J, with 12 bases between. The germline CDR1 and CDR2 sequences are SGHTA and FQGTGA.

The chain joins TRBV7-3 to TRBJ2-2, with a weak D call TRBD2 (5 bases). Germline CDR1 reads SGHTA; CDR2 reads FQGTGA. Trimming pared 6 bases from V and 2 bases from J, leaving 10 bases between. The CDR3 contains 14 residues. In nucleotides, the CDR3 is TGTGCCAGCAGGAGGGCCCGAAACACCGGGGAGCTGTTTTTT. Translated, it gives CASRRARNTGELFF.

This clonotype counts as medium-sized. The V gene is TRBV29-1, the J gene TRBJ2-1; 7 nucleotides agree with TRBD1. The CDR3 length is 15 residues. The V and J ends lost 6 bases and 0 bases, in that order; junction bases with no gene match: 8. Per the germline V gene, CDR1 is SQVTM and CDR2 is ANQGSEA. The CDR3 protein is CSVPRQGSSYNEQFF. DNA for the CDR3: TGCAGCGTGCCCCGACAGGGTAGCTCCTACAATGAGCAGTTCTTC.

Concerning this clonotype itself: Mismatch with germline at one junction end may stem from a read error. This rearrangement joins TRBV14 to TRBJ2-3, with D tentatively TRBD2 (6 bases). The CDR3 totals 16 residues. Germline values: CDR1 SGHDN, CDR2 FVKESK. CDR3 sequence: CANSQQSSASTDTQYF. CDR3 nucleotide sequence: TGTGCCAACAGCCAACAGTCTAGCGCAAGCACAGATACGCAGTATTTT.

Relative to its sample, this clonotype is medium-sized. The chain employs TRBV20-1 and TRBJ2-1; 10 bases map to TRBD2. The V gene end was trimmed by 3 bases and the J gene end by 8 bases; junction bases not matched to a gene: 16. The CDR3 length is 17 residues. Germline V gene data show CDR1 as DFQATT and CDR2 as SNEGSKA (reference sequence). The CDR3 sequence: CSARDELAGGLRYEQFF. As DNA, the CDR3 is TGCAGTGCTAGGGATGAGTTAGCGGGAGGCCTTCGGTATGAGCAGTTCTTC.

In this sample, this clonotype turned up a few times. The chain couples TRBV24-1 to TRBJ2-2, with a possible D match to TRBD1 (5 bases). CDR1 is KGHDR and CDR2 is SFDVKD in the germline V gene. The CDR3 contains 15 residues. The V gene lost 0 bases and the J gene lost 1 base, with 5 bases spanning the gap. CDR3 coding DNA: TGTGCCACCAGTGATTTGGGACAGAACACCGGGGAGCTGTTTTTT. The encoded protein is CATSDLGQNTGELFF.